The 21 T cell receptor beta chains presented below share a single source sample, sequenced in a study of T cells expressing NK-cell markers (dated by TCRdb to the early 2020s). The library relied on 5' RACE. Sequencing took place on an Illumina HiSeq 2000. TCRdb reprocessed the reads, and each CDR3 protein sequence is entered once, without DNA. This sample's table has entries for some 440,000 distinct CDR3 sequences. The top ten clones comprise 1.4% to 1.5% of the sample. The sample consisted of blood T cells: a sorted CD56 or NKG2C T cell subset, CD4+ or CD8+ T cells, or bulk PBMC T cells (not recorded which). The receptor set was obtained from a woman aged 45 to 65 in good health. Donor details come from another sample of the same person, matched by shared clones.

This chain links TRBV12-3 or TRBV12-4 with TRBJ2-7; the D call of TRBD1 rests on TCRdb alone, since no DNA is present to check it. CDR3 length: 18 residues. CDR3 loop: CASSRLGLSDRAAYEQYF.

V is TRBV24-1 and J is TRBJ2-5; TCRdb outputs TRBD2, but without DNA this stays unchecked. The CDR3 loop spans 14 amino acids. Germline values: CDR1 KGHDR, CDR2 SFDVKD. The chain's CDR3 is CATSDFRGGETQYF.

The V call is TRBV5-6, the J call TRBJ2-7; TCRdb designates TRBD1, a call that cannot be tested without DNA. The CDR3 is 16 amino acids. Germline V gives CDR1 SGHDT, CDR2 YYEEEE. The chain's CDR3 is CASSFGSRVGYDEQYF.

The chain uses TRBV12-3 or TRBV12-4 and TRBJ1-1; TCRdb proposes TRBD1, but this gene call is untestable without DNA. The CDR3 sequence is 16 residues long. The chain's CDR3 is CASSLKGTGGYTEAFF.

The chain carries TRBV18 and TRBJ2-1; TCRdb gives TRBD2 as the D gene, but with no DNA this cannot be confirmed. The CDR3 loop spans 17 amino acids. CDR1 KGHSH and CDR2 LQKENI come from the germline V gene. CDR3 amino acids: CASSSTTSGRAVNEQFF.

CDR3: CASRGPSLTGELFF. The genes are TRBV11-2 and TRBJ2-2; TCRdb names TRBD2, which stays unverified in the absence of DNA. Germline CDR1 is SGHAT and CDR2 is FQNNGV. There are 14 residues in the CDR3.

This rearrangement joins TRBV19 to TRBJ2-1. Germline V gene sequence: CDR1 LNHDA, CDR2 SQIVND (reference sequence). The CDR3 has 12 residues. The CDR3 reads CASSISSNEQFF.

The V and J genes are TRBV6-5 and TRBJ1-2. CDR1 is MNHEY, CDR2 SVGAGI, per germline. The length of the CDR3 is 12 residues. The CDR3 region is CASTLKGFGYTF.

The chain is built from TRBV11-3 and TRBJ2-3; TCRdb reports TRBD2, a call that lacks DNA to check it against. The CDR3 runs to 15 residues. The germline CDR1 and CDR2 sequences are SGHNT and YENEEA. CDR3 amino acids: CASGAGGHYTDTQYF.

The CDR3 loop is CASSIGQGEYEQFF. The V gene is TRBV19, the J gene TRBJ2-1; TCRdb picks TRBD1, but there is no DNA to check that call. Germline CDR1 LNHDA, CDR2 SQIVND (reference sequence). The CDR3 consists of 14 residues.

The genes are TRBV3-1 and TRBJ1-5. The CDR3 sequence is 14 residues long. Germline V CDR1 and CDR2: LGHDT, YNNKEL (reference sequence). The CDR3 spells CASSLSASNQPQHF.

The chain recombines TRBV20-1 with TRBJ1-2. Per the germline V gene, CDR1 is DFQATT and CDR2 is SNEGSKA (reference sequence). The CDR3 contains 13 residues. The CDR3 sequence is CSAHSALAGGYTF.

This chain uses TRBV20-1 with TRBJ2-5; TCRdb designates TRBD1, a call that cannot be tested without DNA. The CDR3 is made up of 12 amino acids. From germline, CDR1 is DFQATT and CDR2 SNEGSKA (reference sequence). The CDR3 reads CSARGTGRTQYF.

This chain joins TRBV7-8 and TRBJ2-1; with no DNA, the TCRdb D assignment of TRBD2 cannot be verified. The CDR3 has 18 amino acids. CDR1 SGHVS and CDR2 FQNEAQ come from the germline V gene. The CDR3: CASSLVGRGASGRYEQFF.

This chain joins TRBV6-6 and TRBJ2-2; TCRdb's D gene call, TRBD2, goes unchecked for lack of DNA. Germline CDR1 is MNHNY and CDR2 is SVGAGI (reference sequence). The CDR3 runs to 15 residues. CDR3 region: CASSPSMGGTGELFF.

J is TRBJ1-3 and V is TRBV3-1. This CDR3 comprises 17 residues. The germline V gene has CDR1 LGHDT and CDR2 YNNKEL (reference sequence). Here the CDR3 reads CASSQAPRADSGNTIYF.

The chain links TRBV10-3 to TRBJ1-5; TCRdb proposes TRBD1, but this gene call is untestable without DNA. Germline-derived CDR1 and CDR2 are ENHRY and SYGVKD. The length of the CDR3 is 13 residues. The CDR3 here is CASDDSRGQPQHF.

The CDR3 loop reads CASSRSERTYEQYF. V usage is TRBV18 and J usage is TRBJ2-7. CDR1 is KGHSH, CDR2 LQKENI, per germline. The CDR3 consists of 14 residues.

The gene calls are TRBV5-5 and TRBJ2-2. The CDR3 loop spans 15 amino acids. CDR1 is SGHKS and CDR2 is YYEKEE in the germline V gene (reference sequence). The CDR3: CASTGHTGDTGELFF.

The V and J genes are TRBV7-3 and TRBJ2-1; TCRdb selects TRBD2, and the lack of DNA leaves this call unchecked. The CDR3 has 15 residues. Germline CDR1 and CDR2: SGHTA and FQGTGA. CDR3 residues: CASSPVAGGVNEQFF.

J is TRBJ2-3 and V is TRBV20-1; the D call of TRBD2 rests on TCRdb alone, since no DNA is present to check it. This CDR3 contains 14 residues. From germline, CDR1 is DFQATT and CDR2 SNEGSKA (reference sequence). The CDR3 protein is CSASETSEVDTQYF.